The 32 T cell receptor beta chains listed next were all sequenced from one sample in a study of T cells after yellow fever vaccination. TCRdb re-derived calls from the 5' RACE reads in MiXCR, one entry per CDR3 protein. The repertoire holds tens of thousands of distinct CDR3 sequences, over 7.5% seen once, with approximately 42% in the top ten. Sequenced material: CD8+ T cells sorted from PBMCs, taken on the day of the yellow fever booster vaccination. Receptors originate from a man aged 30 to 39 who received the YFV17D yellow fever vaccine.

There are many counts of this clonotype. This chain links TRBV27 with TRBJ2-1, with D perhaps assigned TRBD1 or TRBD2 (6 bases each). Trimming took 8 bases from V and 2 from J, leaving 13 bases between them. CDR1 MNHEY and CDR2 SMNVEV come from the germline V gene (reference sequence). The CDR3 consists of 14 residues. The CDR3 region has the DNA TGTGCCAGCCAGGTCGGGGGCACCTACAATGAGCAGTTCTTC. Translating gives CASQVGGTYNEQFF.

The chain links TRBV7-8 to TRBJ2-5; weak D call: TRBD2 (6 bases). The J call may be faulty, since TRBJ2-3 better matches the DNA end. From germline, CDR1 is SGHVS and CDR2 FQNEAQ. CDR3 size: 12 residues. The CDR3 protein is CASSLEGVTQYF. In nucleotides, the CDR3 is TGTGCCAGCAGCTTGGAGGGTGTTACGCAGTATTTT.

Only a few counts were recorded for this clonotype. The chain couples TRBV6-4 to TRBJ1-5; D unclear. Germline loops: CDR1 MRHNA, CDR2 SNTAGT. The germline V and J ends were trimmed by 9 bases and 2 bases, with 11 bases remaining between them. This CDR3 contains 13 residues. This chain's CDR3 is CASIDGGNQPQHF. The CDR3 DNA sequence: TGTGCCAGTATCGACGGCGGCAATCAGCCCCAGCATTTT.

Only a few counts were recorded for this clonotype. The chain couples TRBV7-9 to TRBJ1-1; TRBD1 matches at 9 bases. CDR3 length: 14 residues. Germline CDR1 reads SEHNR; CDR2 reads FQNEAQ (reference sequence). V lost 5 bases and J lost 4; bases outside the gene matches: 5. CDR3 in DNA: TGTGCCAGCAGCGTTACAGGGGGCGGCACTGAAGCTTTCTTT. The encoded protein is CASSVTGGGTEAFF.

This clonotype was seen a handful of times. This rearrangement joins TRBV12-3 or TRBV12-4 to TRBJ2-1, with TRBD2 matching 9 bases. CDR3 size: 16 residues. V shed 2 bases, J shed 5 bases, and the junction held 7 bases outside the gene matches. The CDR3 nucleotides read TGTGCCAGCAGTTTATTCGCTAGCGGGAACCACAATGAGCAGTTCTTC. Translated, it gives CASSLFASGNHNEQFF.

The chain has TRBV7-8 and TRBJ2-7, with 7 nucleotides matching TRBD2. Germline CDR1 is SGHVS and CDR2 is FQNEAQ. Trimming removed 4 bases from V and 6 bases from J; junction bases left unmatched: 15. The length of the CDR3 is 16 residues. The CDR3 nucleotides are TGTGCCAGCAGCTCCGGCGGGGAGGGCAACGTCTTCGAGCAGTACTTC. Amino acid sequence: CASSSGGEGNVFEQYF. Variable domain in full (rest from reference TRBV7-8 and TRBJ2-7): GAGVSQSPRYKVAKRGQDVALRCDPISGHVSLFWYQQALGQGPEFLTYFQNEAQLDKSGLPSDRFFAERPEGSVSTLKIQRTQQEDSAVYLCASSSGGEGNVFEQYFGPGTRLTVT.

V and J are TRBV4-1 and TRBJ2-5, with D perhaps TRBD2 (6 bases). Trimming removed 2 bases at V and 4 bases at J, with 8 bases between. The CDR3 is made up of 13 amino acids. Germline lookup yields CDR1 MGHRA and CDR2 YSYEKL. CDR3 sequence reads: CASSQPGLETQYF. The DNA for the CDR3 is TGCGCCAGCAGCCAACCGGGACTAGAGACCCAGTACTTC.

A few counts support this clonotype. The chain links TRBV7-8 to TRBJ2-2, with TRBD2 matching 10 bases. V shed 8 bases and J 5 bases; nucleotides not matched to a gene: 5. Looked up from germline, CDR1 is SGHVS and CDR2 is FQNEAQ. The CDR3 is 14 residues long. This CDR3 reads CASSEREGTGELFF. DNA for the CDR3: TGTGCCAGCTCGGAGCGGGAGGGTACCGGGGAGCTGTTTTTT. Full variable domain (missing parts from reference TRBV7-8 and TRBJ2-2): GAGVSQSPRYKVAKRGQDVALRCDPISGHVSLFWYQQALGQGPEFLTYFQNEAQLDKSGLPSDRFFAERPEGSVSTLKIQRTQQEDSAVYLCASSEREGTGELFFGEGSRLTVL.

This clonotype was seen at least ten times. The chain is built from TRBV28 and TRBJ2-7; D is unclear. The germline CDR1 and CDR2 sequences are MDHEN and SYDVKM. V was trimmed by 3 bases and J by 3 bases, leaving 6 bases between them. The CDR3 consists of 12 residues. CDR3 sequence reads: CASSFDIYEQYF. As DNA, the CDR3 is TGTGCCAGCAGTTTTGACATCTACGAGCAGTACTTC.

Ten or more counts support this clonotype. V gene TRBV20-1 combines with J gene TRBJ2-1, with 11 bases aligning to TRBD2. CDR1 DFQATT and CDR2 SNEGSKA come from the germline V gene (reference sequence). V lost 5 bases, J lost 7 bases, and 7 bases stayed unmatched. This CDR3 region has 14 residues. DNA of the CDR3: TGCAGTGCTCGTAGCGGGAGGGCCGGGAATGAGCAGTTCTTC. Its translation is CSARSGRAGNEQFF.

This clonotype was seen a few times. The chain recombines TRBV5-4 with TRBJ2-7; 9 nucleotides align to TRBD2. From germline, CDR1 is SGHNT and CDR2 YYREEE (reference sequence). The CDR3 is made up of 14 amino acids. V was pared by 2 bases and J by 4 bases, with 4 bases of the junction left unmatched. The CDR3 nucleotides read TGTGCCAGCAGCTTCGGGCGGGAGGGGTACGAGCAGTACTTC. This translates into CASSFGREGYEQYF.

This clonotype was seen more than once but under ten times. The rearrangement links TRBV20-1 to TRBJ2-2; 9 nucleotides line up with TRBD2. The junction had 14 bases not matched to a gene; V was cut back by 0 bases and J by 0 bases. There are 20 residues in the CDR3. Germline CDR1 DFQATT, CDR2 SNEGSKA (reference sequence). The CDR3 nucleotides are TGCAGTGCTAGAGATGACCTAGCGGGAAGTCTCGTCGCGAACACCGGGGAGCTGTTTTTT. Amino acids: CSARDDLAGSLVANTGELFF.

In regard to this clonotype: This may stem from a read error, because a much larger clone lies one nucleotide away. This chain uses TRBV6-5 with TRBJ2-3; unclear D gene. CDR3 length: 15 residues. Trimming stripped 4 bases from V and 8 bases from J, with 19 bases between. Per germline, CDR1 MNHEY and CDR2 SVGAGI. The CDR3 DNA sequence: TGTGCCAGCAGTTCGCGACGGGCACTTTCGTGTACGCAGTATTTT. Translating gives CASSSRRALSCTQYF.

The V gene is TRBV6-1, the J gene TRBJ2-5; possible D gene TRBD1, 5 bases. CDR1 is MNHNS, CDR2 SASEGT, per germline. CDR3 length: 14 residues. V was clipped by 6 bases and J by 5 bases, with 16 bases between them. In nucleotides, the CDR3 is TGTGCCAGCAGGGCCAGGGTAGCCGGCGAGACCCAGTACTTC. Translation gives CASRARVAGETQYF.

V is TRBV25-1 and J is TRBJ2-7, with 7 bases aligning to TRBD1. Germline CDR1 is MGHDK and CDR2 is SYGVNS. The CDR3 consists of 12 residues. With V trimmed by 4 bases and J by 6 bases, 3 bases remained unmatched. As DNA, the CDR3 is TGTGCCAGCAGTGTTCGACAGGGCGAGCAGTACTTC. Protein: CASSVRQGEQYF.

The genes are TRBV12-3 or TRBV12-4 and TRBJ2-5, with 9 positions matching TRBD2. The CDR3 covers 14 residues. Germline trimming cut 5 bases from V and 5 bases from J; bases unmatched to any gene: 6. In DNA, the CDR3 is TGTGCCAGCAGTATTCTAGCGGGACGGGAGACCCAGTACTTC. Protein product: CASSILAGRETQYF.

This clonotype occurred many times. This sequence joins TRBV12-3 or TRBV12-4 and TRBJ2-1; D is undetermined. This CDR3 has 12 residues. Trimming left V 5 bases short and J 6 bases short, with 8 bases between. The CDR3 loop reads CASSARINEQFF. The DNA for the CDR3 is TGTGCCAGCAGTGCCCGAATCAATGAGCAGTTCTTC.

The genes are TRBV10-3 and TRBJ2-1; D may be TRBD2 (6 bases). CDR3 length: 13 amino acids. Between the trimmed V and J ends, which lost 10 bases and 6 bases, there was a span of 16 bases. Germline V gene data show CDR1 as ENHRY and CDR2 as SYGVKD. In DNA form, the CDR3 reads TGTGCCACCCGGGAGCAGAGCACCAATGAGCAGTTCTTC. Its translation is CATREQSTNEQFF.

This clonotype was counted between two and nine times. CDR3 region: CASSPGSGNEQFF. The CDR3 bases are TGTGCCAGCAGTCCGGGCAGCGGCAATGAGCAGTTCTTC. The chain links TRBV12-3 or TRBV12-4 to TRBJ2-1; weak D call: TRBD2 (5 bases). The CDR3 length is 13 residues. Trimming removed 5 bases from V and 6 bases from J, with 11 bases in between.

This clonotype turned up a few times. CDR3 bases: TGCGCCAGCAGCTTGAGTCCGGGAGACAGCTCCTACAATGAGCAGTTCTTC. This sequence encodes CASSLSPGDSSYNEQFF. The chain has TRBV5-1 and TRBJ2-1, with a possible D match to TRBD2 (6 bases). The CDR3 loop spans 17 amino acids. Germline V lookup: CDR1 SGHRS, CDR2 YFSETQ. Trimming took 1 base from V and 0 from J, leaving 14 bases between them.

The chain couples TRBV2 to TRBJ1-2; D gene unclear. The germline V gene encodes CDR1 SNHLY and CDR2 FYNNEI. The CDR3 covers 15 residues. Trimming took off 2 bases at V and 6 bases at J, with 16 bases between the two ends. Here the CDR3 reads CASSELRAPEDGYTF. DNA of the CDR3: TGTGCCAGCAGTGAATTGAGGGCCCCCGAGGATGGCTACACCTTC.

The chain is built from TRBV5-1 and TRBJ2-3; TRBD2 agrees at 8 bases. CDR3 size: 15 residues. Trimming cost V 2 bases and J 5 bases; bases outside gene matches: 7. Germline V gene sequence: CDR1 SGHRS, CDR2 YFSETQ. In DNA, the CDR3 is TGCGCCAGCAGCTTCACTAGCGGTAGTGGAGATACGCAGTATTTT. Translating gives CASSFTSGSGDTQYF.

This clonotype turned up a few times. V usage is TRBV21-1 and J usage is TRBJ2-7; TRBD1, the table's D call, lacks a check against the DNA. TRBV21-1 is classified as a pseudogene. The CDR3 length is 19 residues. CDR3 bases: TGCGCCAGCAGCAAAGAATCAATGGCAGGGGATGGTTCAATCTACGAGCAGTACTTC. Translation gives CASSKESMAGDGSIYEQYF.

This clonotype was seen many times. The J gene is TRBJ2-2, the V gene TRBV12-3 or TRBV12-4; 10 bases map to TRBD1. V lost 6 bases to trimming and J lost 4 bases; unmatched junction nucleotides: 11. CDR3 size: 17 residues. The CDR3 DNA is TGTGCCAGCAGGCCAAATAGACAGGGGGCGGTCACCGGGGAGCTGTTTTTT. Amino acid sequence: CASRPNRQGAVTGELFF.

The J gene is TRBJ2-3, the V gene TRBV20-1, with 9 bases that match TRBD2. V shed 3 bases, J shed 2 bases, and the junction held 6 bases outside the gene matches. Germline loops: CDR1 DFQATT, CDR2 SNEGSKA (reference sequence). The CDR3 length is 15 residues. The CDR3 bases are TGCAGTGCTAGCCAGACTAGCGGACACACAGATACGCAGTATTTT. It yields the protein CSASQTSGHTDTQYF.

This clonotype has a handful of counts. This chain connects TRBV2 to TRBJ2-3; 8 bases map to TRBD2. CDR3 length: 14 residues. The germline CDR1 and CDR2 sequences are SNHLY and FYNNEI. V gave up 5 bases and J gave up 4 bases; unmatched junction bases: 5. CDR3 in amino acids: CASSPGLAADTQYF. The CDR3 DNA reads as TGTGCCAGCAGTCCTGGACTAGCTGCAGATACGCAGTATTTT. Based on the CDR3 plus reference TRBV2 and TRBJ2-3, the full variable domain is EPEVTQTPSHQVTQMGQEVILRCVPISNHLYFYWYRQILGQKVEFLVSFYNNEISEKSEIFDDQFSVERPDGSNFTLKIRSTKLEDSAMYFCASSPGLAADTQYFGPGTRLTVL.

This clonotype was detected only a few times. The chain recombines TRBV4-3 with TRBJ2-7; D may be TRBD1 (6 bases). CDR3 length equals 14 residues. Germline values: CDR1 LGHNA, CDR2 YSLEER. V was shortened by 1 base and J by 3 bases, with 10 bases between the two germline ends. The CDR3 coding sequence is TGCGCCAGCAGCCAAGTGGTAGGGGGCTACGAGCAGTACTTC. Amino acids: CASSQVVGGYEQYF.

The sample holds many counts of this clonotype. The chain carries TRBV4-2 and TRBJ2-2; D unresolved. Looked up from germline, CDR1 is LGHNA and CDR2 is YNFKEQ. V dropped 0 bases and J dropped 3 bases, with 2 bases sitting between them. This CDR3 comprises 13 residues. Here the CDR3 reads CASSQDYTGELFF. CDR3 coding DNA: TGTGCCAGCAGCCAAGATTACACCGGGGAGCTGTTTTTT.

This clonotype was observed a handful of times. The V and J genes are TRBV20-1 and TRBJ2-7, with a weak D call TRBD1 (5 bases). The germline CDR1 and CDR2 sequences are DFQATT and SNEGSKA (reference sequence). V lost 4 bases to trimming and J lost 2 bases, with 9 bases between them. The CDR3 totals 12 residues. Written as DNA, the CDR3 is TGCAGTGCTACGGACACAGCCTACGAGCAGTACTTC. Its translation is CSATDTAYEQYF.

This clonotype has just a few counts. V is TRBV4-3 and J is TRBJ1-5, with a tentative D call TRBD1 (6 bases). Per germline, CDR1 LGHNA and CDR2 YSLEER. The germline V and J ends were trimmed by 4 bases and 6 bases, with 16 bases remaining between them. The CDR3 is made up of 15 amino acids. CDR3 protein: CASSPSFRGLQPQHF. The CDR3 DNA reads TGCGCCAGCAGCCCAAGTTTCCGGGGGCTTCAGCCCCAGCATTTT.

The chain recombines TRBV5-1 with TRBJ2-1; D assignment may be TRBD1 or TRBD2 (5 bases each). The CDR3 totals 15 residues. CDR1 SGHRS and CDR2 YFSETQ come from the germline V gene. Trimming cost V 2 bases and J 4 bases, with 13 bases left between them. This chain's CDR3 is CASSFEGSKYNEQFF. For the CDR3, the DNA is TGCGCCAGCAGCTTTGAGGGGTCAAAGTACAATGAGCAGTTCTTC.

This clonotype was recorded a few times. The chain combines TRBV14 with TRBJ2-2; D is possibly TRBD2 (6 bases). Trimming cost V 2 bases and J 10 bases, with 11 bases left between them. Per the germline V gene, CDR1 is SGHDN and CDR2 is FVKESK. The CDR3 is 13 amino acids. The CDR3 loop reads CASSQWGEEELFF. For the CDR3, the DNA is TGTGCCAGCAGCCAATGGGGGGAAGAGGAGCTGTTTTTT.